This T cell receptor (beta chain) comes out of a study of cytomegalovirus exposure and HLA in healthy donors. The wider study: Early released data had around 79 million unique TCRs, all coming from HLA-typed donors. Study conclusions and caveats: Altogether, 150 to 200 TCR beta chains were recorded as cytomegalovirus-associated.

Of note for this clone: Its specificity is not known.

CDR1 MNHEY and CDR2 SVGAGI come from the germline V gene. V was clipped by 6 bases and J by 2 bases, with 10 bases between them. The CDR3 spans 13 residues. Amplification used 60 Vbeta primers and 13 Jbeta primers. Sequencing used immunoSEQ multiplex PCR; TCRdb keeps in-frame clones, though not all of them. Among about 160,000 clones listed, around 79% were seen once. The rearrangement uses TRBV6-5 and TRBJ1-2; D possibly corresponds to TRBD1 (5 bases). Sequencing was done on a sample of PBMCs. This receptor was obtained from a woman in her forties in good health and CMV-seronegative. The CDR3 DNA sequence: TGTGCCAGCAGGCAGACAGCCAACTATGGCTACACCTTC. This gives the protein CASRQTANYGYTF.